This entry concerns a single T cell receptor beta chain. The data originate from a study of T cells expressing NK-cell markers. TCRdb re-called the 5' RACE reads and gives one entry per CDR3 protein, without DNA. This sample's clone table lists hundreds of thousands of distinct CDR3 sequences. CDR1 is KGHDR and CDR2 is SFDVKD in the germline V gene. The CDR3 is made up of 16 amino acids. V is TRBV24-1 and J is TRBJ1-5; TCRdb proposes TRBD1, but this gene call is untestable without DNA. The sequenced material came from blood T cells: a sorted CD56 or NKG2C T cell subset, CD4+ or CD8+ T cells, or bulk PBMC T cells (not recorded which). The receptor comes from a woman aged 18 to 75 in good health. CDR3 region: CATSDLARGQGQPQHF.